Presented here are 28 T cell receptor beta chains from one specimen sequenced in a study of cytomegalovirus exposure and HLA in healthy donors. The PCR ran on 60 Vbeta and 13 Jbeta primers. Here immunoSEQ multiplex PCR was the method, and the copy in TCRdb shows in-frame clones only, minus some. The profile covers 190,000 or so clones, with roughly 87% appearing a single time and 1.6% taken by the ten largest. The sample comprised PBMCs. Receptors were obtained from a man over 45 in good health and CMV-seronegative.

The genes are TRBV18 and TRBJ1-5; TRBD1 aligns across 8 bases. The CDR3 sequence is 14 residues long. J lost 8 bases, V lost 3 bases, and 6 bases had no gene match. Germline CDR1 KGHSH, CDR2 LQKENI. The CDR3 protein is CASSPGQGPEPQHF. CDR3 DNA sequence: TGTGCCAGCTCACCCGGACAGGGCCCGGAGCCCCAGCATTTT.

This clone was observed once. This rearrangement joins TRBV9 to TRBJ2-7; the D gene is possibly TRBD2 (5 bases). The germline gives CDR1 SGDLS, CDR2 YYNGEE. The CDR3 sequence is 14 residues long. Deletions cut 0 bases from V and 5 bases from J, with 12 bases between. The CDR3: CASSVDGERDEQYF. DNA for the CDR3: TGTGCCAGCAGCGTAGACGGCGAGAGGGACGAGCAGTACTTC.

This chain uses TRBV6-6 with TRBJ1-5, with TRBD1 matching over 7 bases. V dropped 6 bases and J dropped 6; count of bases not matched to a gene: 14. The CDR3 consists of 16 residues. In germline, CDR1 is MNHNY, CDR2 SVGAGI (reference sequence). CDR3 residues: CASSTQLNRGSQPQHF. CDR3 nucleotide sequence: TGTGCCAGCAGCACGCAACTAAACAGGGGATCTCAGCCCCAGCATTTT.

The chain recombines TRBV4-1 with TRBJ2-1; D is unclear. The CDR3 loop spans 15 amino acids. Trimming stripped 1 base from V and 5 bases from J, with 12 bases between. Germline loops: CDR1 MGHRA, CDR2 YSYEKL. CDR3 in DNA: TGCGCCAGCAGCCAAGTATCCCCTTTTGACAATGAGCAGTTCTTC. Translation gives CASSQVSPFDNEQFF.

The chain joins TRBV19 to TRBJ2-1, with TRBD2 matching over 16 bases. This CDR3 has 18 residues. V was clipped by 5 bases and J by 2 bases; unmatched bases: 6. Germline CDR1 LNHDA, CDR2 SQIVND (reference sequence). This CDR3 is CASSPGLAGGSAYNEQFF. For the CDR3, the DNA is TGTGCCAGTAGTCCGGGACTAGCGGGAGGGTCCGCCTACAATGAGCAGTTCTTC.

This chain joins TRBV19 and TRBJ1-5; the match to TRBD1 covers 11 bases. Per the germline V gene, CDR1 is LNHDA and CDR2 is SQIVND (reference sequence). The CDR3 covers 17 residues. V lost 7 bases and J lost 3; bases outside the gene matches: 11. CDR3 amino acids: CASTMDRGRGDNQPQHF. CDR3 DNA: TGTGCCAGTACCATGGACAGGGGGCGAGGTGACAATCAGCCCCAGCATTTT.

V is TRBV19 and J is TRBJ1-2; 8 bases are shared with TRBD1. Germline V lookup: CDR1 LNHDA, CDR2 SQIVND (reference sequence). This CDR3 comprises 13 residues. Unmatched junction bases numbered 6, after V lost 4 bases and J lost 8 bases. The CDR3 here is CASSTQGAEGYTF. In nucleotides, the CDR3 is TGTGCCAGTAGTACCCAGGGGGCAGAGGGCTACACCTTC.

The V and J genes are TRBV6-5 and TRBJ2-5, with 10 bases fitting TRBD2. The germline CDR1 and CDR2 sequences are MNHEY and SVGAGI. The CDR3 runs to 15 residues. With V trimmed by 6 bases and J by 5 bases, 9 bases remained unmatched. Written as DNA, the CDR3 is TGTGCCAGCAGCCCAACTCGAGCGGGGGGGGAGACCCAGTACTTC. Translating it yields CASSPTRAGGETQYF.

The rearrangement links TRBV6-1 to TRBJ1-1; D is ambiguous. Germline assignment: CDR1 MNHNS and CDR2 SASEGT. This CDR3 contains 14 residues. The germline V and J ends were trimmed by 4 bases and 1 base, with 10 bases remaining between them. In DNA form, the CDR3 reads TGTGCCAGCAGTGGAGGGATCCGGAACACTGAAGCTTTCTTT. Protein product: CASSGGIRNTEAFF.

The genes are TRBV5-1 and TRBJ2-1; no clear D gene. The CDR3 covers 12 residues. Germline-derived CDR1 and CDR2 are SGHRS and YFSETQ. V was shortened by 6 bases and J by 8 bases, with 12 bases between the two germline ends. The CDR3 is CASTSLFDEQFF. The CDR3, as DNA: TGCGCCAGCACCTCCTTATTCGATGAGCAGTTCTTC.

V is TRBV6-5 and J is TRBJ1-2, with a weak D call TRBD1 (5 bases). CDR3 size: 13 residues. Looked up from germline, CDR1 is MNHEY and CDR2 is SVGAGI. The V end lost 5 bases, the J end lost 8 bases, and 15 bases lay between the germline ends. CDR3 bases: TGTGCCAGCAGTCCTGTCAGGGTATCGGGCTACACCTTC. It encodes CASSPVRVSGYTF.

This chain links TRBV4-3 with TRBJ2-3; D ambiguous. This CDR3 comprises 15 residues. Germline V CDR1 and CDR2: LGHNA, YSLEER. Trimming cost V 0 bases and J 6 bases, with 13 bases left between them. This CDR3 is CASSQEAVWADTQYF. CDR3 nucleotides: TGCGCCAGCAGCCAAGAAGCAGTTTGGGCGGATACGCAGTATTTT.

The CDR3 bases are TGTGCCAGTAGCCCAACGGGTCAAAGTAACACCGGGGAGCTGTTTTTT. Protein product: CASSPTGQSNTGELFF. The J gene is TRBJ2-2, the V gene TRBV19; D is uncertain. Germline CDR1 and CDR2: LNHDA and SQIVND (reference sequence). Trimming took off 6 bases at V and 2 bases at J, with 16 bases between the two ends. The length of the CDR3 is 16 residues. Based on the CDR3 plus reference TRBV19 and TRBJ2-2, the full variable domain is DGGITQSPKYLFRKEGQNVTLSCEQNLNHDAMYWYRQDPGQGLRLIYYSQIVNDFQKGDIAEGYSVSREKKESFPLTVTSAQKNPTAFYLCASSPTGQSNTGELFFGEGSRLTVL.

The chain uses TRBV7-2 and TRBJ2-1; TRBD1 aligns across 7 bases. The germline V gene encodes CDR1 SGHTA and CDR2 FQGNSA. V lost 4 bases, J lost 16 bases, and 7 bases stayed unmatched. The CDR3 has 11 amino acids. CDR3 sequence reads: CASSYDRVVFF. The CDR3 nucleotides read TGTGCCAGCAGCTACGACAGGGTCGTATTCTTC.

This clone was found once. This chain joins TRBV5-1 and TRBJ1-5; possible D gene TRBD1, 5 bases. V was shortened by 3 bases and J by 4 bases, with 14 bases between the two germline ends. CDR1 and CDR2 from the germline V gene are SGHRS and YFSETQ. The CDR3 loop spans 15 amino acids. The CDR3 DNA sequence: TGCGCCAGCAGCTGGGGTGGGGGGGGGAATCAGCCCCAGCATTTT. It translates to CASSWGGGGNQPQHF.

The chain couples TRBV18 to TRBJ2-7; D is possibly TRBD1 (7 bases). The CDR3 is made up of 14 amino acids. Trimming took 8 bases from V and 1 from J, leaving 15 bases between them. CDR1 is KGHSH and CDR2 is LQKENI in the germline V gene. CDR3 DNA sequence: TGTGCCAGCCGAGGACAGGAGGGATCCTACGAGCAGTACTTC. Its protein product is CASRGQEGSYEQYF. Supplemented by reference TRBV18 and TRBJ2-7, the full variable domain reads NAGVMQNPRHLVRRRGQEARLRCSPMKGHSHVYWYRQLPEEGLKFMVYLQKENIIDESGMPKERFSAEFPKEGPSILRIQQVVRGDSAAYFCASRGQEGSYEQYFGPGTRLTVT.

This rearrangement joins TRBV5-5 to TRBJ1-1; possibly TRBD1 for D (5 bases). The CDR3 has 13 residues. V was trimmed by 1 base and J by 4 bases, leaving 8 bases between them. Germline CDR1 and CDR2: SGHKS and YYEKEE (reference sequence). The DNA for the CDR3 is TGTGCCAGCAGCTTGTTGGGGGGCACTGAAGCTTTCTTT. This translates into CASSLLGGTEAFF. The full variable domain, in which reference TRBV5-5 and TRBJ1-1 provide the parts outside the CDR3, is DAGVTQSPTHLIKTRGQQVTLRCSPISGHKSVSWYQQVLGQGPQFIFQYYEKEERGRGNFPDRFSARQFPNYSSELNVNALLLGDSALYLCASSLLGGTEAFFGQGTRLTVV.

The V and J genes are TRBV5-1 and TRBJ1-1, with 8 bases fitting TRBD1. V dropped 3 bases and J dropped 3; count of bases not matched to a gene: 7. The CDR3 spans 15 residues. Germline assignment: CDR1 SGHRS and CDR2 YFSETQ. Here the CDR3 reads CASSSPTGGDTEAFF. In DNA form, the CDR3 reads TGCGCCAGCAGCTCGCCTACAGGGGGGGACACTGAAGCTTTCTTT.

This clone appeared a few times. The V call is TRBV30, the J call TRBJ1-3; the D is unclear. The CDR3 totals 13 residues. V was pared by 4 bases and J by 3 bases, with 10 bases between. The germline CDR1 and CDR2 sequences are GTSNPN and SVGIG (reference sequence). CDR3 nucleotide sequence: TGTGCCTGGATATCCAGGCGTGGAAACACCATATATTTT. Protein sequence: CAWISRRGNTIYF.

The chain has TRBV27 and TRBJ1-1; D perhaps matches TRBD1 (6 bases). Trimming left V 5 bases short and J 4 bases short, with 17 bases between. Germline values: CDR1 MNHEY, CDR2 SMNVEV (reference sequence). The CDR3 has 15 residues. The chain's CDR3 is CASSLLRDNPTEAFF. CDR3 nucleotides: TGTGCCAGCAGTCTCCTCCGGGACAACCCCACTGAAGCTTTCTTT.

V gene TRBV7-3 combines with J gene TRBJ2-5; 8 positions agree with TRBD2. V trimming: 10 bases; J trimming: 10 bases; junction bases outside the gene matches: 11. There are 12 residues in the CDR3. Germline values: CDR1 SGHTA, CDR2 FQGTGA. CDR3 sequence reads: CANSGLAGCQYF. The CDR3, as DNA: TGTGCCAACTCAGGACTAGCTGGATGCCAGTACTTC.

The chain joins TRBV21-1 to TRBJ1-5; TRBD1, the table's D call, was not compared with the DNA. TRBV21-1 is tagged as a pseudogene. This CDR3 contains 17 residues. The CDR3, as DNA: TGTGCCAGCAGCAAAGGCTTGACAGGGGTAAGCAATCAGCCCCAGCATTTT. It translates to CASSKGLTGVSNQPQHF.

The chain combines TRBV19 with TRBJ2-1, with TRBD2 matching 13 bases. Germline CDR1 reads LNHDA; CDR2 reads SQIVND (reference sequence). Trimming removed 9 bases from V and 6 bases from J; junction bases left unmatched: 5. This CDR3 is built from 14 residues. DNA for the CDR3: TGTGCCAGCCGCGGACTAGCGGGGGCCAATGAGCAGTTCTTC. Encoded protein: CASRGLAGANEQFF.

The gene calls are TRBV18 and TRBJ1-2; tentatively, D is TRBD1 (6 bases). The CDR3 runs to 16 residues. Germline V gene lookup returns CDR1 KGHSH and CDR2 LQKENI. V lost 3 bases to trimming and J lost 4 bases, with 18 bases between them. The CDR3 DNA is TGTGCCAGCTCACCGGTACAGGGTGGGGATGGCTATGGCTACACCTTC. Residues: CASSPVQGGDGYGYTF.

V usage is TRBV28 and J usage is TRBJ2-1; TRBD2 aligns across 11 bases. There are 15 residues in the CDR3. CDR1 is MDHEN, CDR2 SYDVKM, per germline. Trimming removed 6 bases from V and 6 bases from J; junction bases left unmatched: 7. CDR3 sequence: CASSRSGRALNEQFF. The CDR3 nucleotides read TGTGCCAGCAGCCGTAGCGGGAGGGCCCTCAATGAGCAGTTCTTC.

The V gene is TRBV9, the J gene TRBJ2-6, with 8 bases that match TRBD2. CDR1 SGDLS and CDR2 YYNGEE come from the germline V gene. Trimming at V came to 4 bases and at J to 2 bases, leaving 5 bases not matched to a gene. The length of the CDR3 is 16 residues. The CDR3 DNA reads TGTGCCAGCAGCCCCAGAGCGGGGGCTGGGGCCAACGTCCTGACTTTC. Its protein is CASSPRAGAGANVLTF.

In nucleotides, the CDR3 is TGTGCCAGCAGGTCGGGACAGTTAAATGAGCAGTTCTTC. This gives the protein CASRSGQLNEQFF. The chain has TRBV28 and TRBJ2-1, with 7 bases identical to TRBD1. The CDR3 loop spans 13 amino acids. Germline loops: CDR1 MDHEN, CDR2 SYDVKM. V shed 6 bases, J shed 7 bases, and the junction held 6 bases outside the gene matches. The full variable domain, with the rest looked up from reference TRBV28 and TRBJ2-1, is DVKVTQSSRYLVKRTGEKVFLECVQDMDHENMFWYRQDPGLGLRLIYFSYDVKMKEKGDIPEGYSVSREKKERFSLILESASTNQTSMYLCASRSGQLNEQFFGPGTRLTVL.

The rearrangement uses TRBV7-9 and TRBJ1-6; D is undetermined. Deletions cut 3 bases from V and 7 bases from J, with 7 bases between. The CDR3 totals 13 residues. Germline CDR1 is SEHNR and CDR2 is FQNEAQ (reference sequence). DNA of the CDR3: TGTGCCAGCAGCTTCGAGCCAAATTCACCCCTCCACTTT. The encoded protein is CASSFEPNSPLHF.